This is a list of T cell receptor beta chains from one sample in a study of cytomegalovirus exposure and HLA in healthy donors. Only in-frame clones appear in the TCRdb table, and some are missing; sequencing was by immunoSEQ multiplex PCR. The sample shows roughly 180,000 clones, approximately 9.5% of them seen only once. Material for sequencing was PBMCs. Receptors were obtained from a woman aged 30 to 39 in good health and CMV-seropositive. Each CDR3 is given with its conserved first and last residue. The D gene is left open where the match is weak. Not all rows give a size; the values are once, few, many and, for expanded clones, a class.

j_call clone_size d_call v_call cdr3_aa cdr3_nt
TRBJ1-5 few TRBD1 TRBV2 CASSDEGWGTGGNQPQHF TGTGCCAGCAGTGATGAGGGTTGGGGCACAGGGGGCAATCAGCCCCAGCATTTT
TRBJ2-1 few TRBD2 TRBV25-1 CASSDSTSGRVYEQFF TGTGCCAGCAGTGATTCGACTAGCGGGAGGGTGTATGAGCAGTTCTTC
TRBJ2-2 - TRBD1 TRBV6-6 CASSPGQGVSGELFF TGTGCCAGCAGCCCGGGACAGGGTGTATCCGGGGAGCTGTTTTTT
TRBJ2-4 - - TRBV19 CASSVTGLRDIQYF TGTGCCAGTAGCGTTACAGGGCTTCGGGACATTCAGTACTTC
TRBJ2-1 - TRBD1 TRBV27 CASTQGTGIYNEQFF TGTGCCAGCACCCAGGGGACAGGGATCTACAATGAGCAGTTCTTC
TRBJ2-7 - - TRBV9 CASSLNPGISYEQYF TGTGCCAGCAGCTTAAATCCGGGGATCTCCTACGAGCAGTACTTC
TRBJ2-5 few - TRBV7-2 CASSPSLLETQYF TGTGCCAGCAGCCCGTCCCTCCTCGAGACCCAGTACTTC
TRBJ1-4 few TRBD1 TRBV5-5 CASSTGTGRYATNEKLFF TGTGCCAGCAGCACGGGGACAGGGAGATATGCAACTAATGAAAAACTGTTTTTT
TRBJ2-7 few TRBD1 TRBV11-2 CASSLGQGTSYEQYF TGTGCCAGCAGCTTAGGACAGGGGACTTCCTACGAGCAGTACTTC
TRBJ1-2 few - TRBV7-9 CASNLGAHGTVYGYTF TGTGCCAGCAACCTGGGGGCCCATGGGACGGTCTATGGCTACACCTTC
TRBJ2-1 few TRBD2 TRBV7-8 CASSSPSRTSRTNEQFF TGTGCCAGCAGCTCCCCCTCCCGGACTAGCAGAACCAATGAGCAGTTCTTC
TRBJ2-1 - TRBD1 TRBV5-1 CASSFAGGSYNEQFF TGCGCCAGCAGCTTCGCAGGGGGTTCCTACAATGAGCAGTTCTTC
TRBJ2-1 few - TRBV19 CASNPRDYNEQFF TGTGCCAGTAACCCCCGGGACTACAATGAGCAGTTCTTC
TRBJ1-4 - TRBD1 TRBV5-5 CASFPGTGGEKLFF TGTGCCAGCTTCCCCGGGACAGGTGGAGAAAAACTGTTTTTT
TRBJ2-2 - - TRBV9 CASSVRTTPNTGELFF TGTGCCAGCAGCGTAAGGACTACTCCGAACACCGGGGAGCTGTTTTTT
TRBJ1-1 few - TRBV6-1 CASSEFSKSEAFF TGTGCCAGCAGTGAATTCAGTAAATCCGAAGCTTTCTTT
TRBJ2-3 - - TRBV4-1 CASSPSGHTDTQYF TGCGCCAGCAGCCCATCCGGTCACACAGATACGCAGTATTTT
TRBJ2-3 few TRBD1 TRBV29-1 CSVDRGRGADTQYF TGCAGCGTCGACAGGGGGCGCGGGGCAGATACGCAGTATTTT
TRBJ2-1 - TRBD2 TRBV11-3 CASSVVGGLNEQFF TGTGCCAGCAGCGTAGTGGGAGGGCTGAATGAGCAGTTCTTC
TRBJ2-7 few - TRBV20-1 CSARAGYEQYF TGCAGTGCTAGAGCAGGGTACGAGCAGTACTTC
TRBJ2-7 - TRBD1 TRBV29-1 CSVAGTGPYEQYF TGCAGCGTCGCCGGGACAGGGCCCTACGAGCAGTACTTC
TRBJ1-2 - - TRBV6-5 CASSSSPGGYTF TGTGCCAGCAGTTCTTCCCCGGGGGGCTACACCTTC
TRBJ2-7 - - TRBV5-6 CASSLSAGAHEQYF TGTGCCAGCAGCTTGTCGGCAGGGGCCCACGAGCAGTACTTC
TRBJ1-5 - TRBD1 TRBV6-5 CATARTGVNNQPQHF TGTGCCACCGCGAGAACAGGGGTCAACAATCAGCCCCAGCATTTT
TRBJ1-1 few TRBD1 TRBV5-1 CASSSPGTGNTEAFF TGCGCCAGCAGCTCACCCGGGACAGGGAACACTGAAGCTTTCTTT
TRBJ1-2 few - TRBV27 CASSYTPSYGYTF TGTGCCAGCAGTTACACTCCTAGCTATGGCTACACCTTC
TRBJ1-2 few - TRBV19 CASTSGLGGYTF TGTGCCAGTACCTCAGGCCTTGGGGGCTACACCTTC
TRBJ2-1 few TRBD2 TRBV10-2 CAFSGTTYNEQFF TGCGCCTTTAGCGGGACGACCTACAATGAGCAGTTCTTC
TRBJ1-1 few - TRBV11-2 CVSSFQGYTEAFF TGTGTCAGCAGCTTCCAGGGGTACACTGAAGCTTTCTTT
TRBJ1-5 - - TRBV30 CAWSAPGGPQHF TGTGCCTGGAGTGCCCCCGGAGGGCCCCAGCATTTT
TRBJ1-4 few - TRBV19 CASSNTGTLEKLFF TGTGCCAGTAGTAATACCGGGACACTTGAAAAACTGTTTTTT
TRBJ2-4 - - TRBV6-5 CASSYSGTKENIQYF TGTGCCAGCAGTTACTCGGGGACAAAGGAAAACATTCAGTACTTC
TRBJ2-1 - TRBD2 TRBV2 CASSSTSDQRIEQFF TGTGCCAGCAGTTCGACTAGCGATCAAAGGATTGAGCAGTTCTTC
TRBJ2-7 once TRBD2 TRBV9 CASSVGTGGVDEQYF TGTGCCAGCAGCGTAGGGACGGGGGGGGTCGACGAGCAGTACTTC
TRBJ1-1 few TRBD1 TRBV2 CASILGQGNTEAFF TGTGCCAGCATCTTGGGACAGGGTAACACTGAAGCTTTCTTT
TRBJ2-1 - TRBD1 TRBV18 CASSPQGAQWQFF TGTGCCAGCTCACCGCAGGGGGCGCAGTGGCAGTTCTTC
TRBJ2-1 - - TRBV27 CASSLPYNEQFF TGTGCCAGCAGTTTACCGTACAATGAGCAGTTCTTC
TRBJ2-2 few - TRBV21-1 CASTPRTSRYPGELFF TGTGCCAGCACCCCGCGGACTAGCCGGTACCCCGGGGAGCTGTTTTTT
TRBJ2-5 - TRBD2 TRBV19 CASSPSGSGETQYF TGTGCCAGTAGCCCCAGCGGGAGTGGTGAGACCCAGTACTTC
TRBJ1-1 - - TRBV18 CASSLSGIKNTEAFF TGTGCCAGCTCCCTATCCGGGATTAAGAACACTGAAGCTTTCTTT
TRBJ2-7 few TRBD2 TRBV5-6 CASSSPQLAGEHEQYF TGTGCCAGCTCCTCCCCCCAACTAGCGGGAGAACACGAGCAGTACTTC
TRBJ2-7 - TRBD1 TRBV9 CASSPGIPGGSSYEQYF TGTGCCAGCAGCCCCGGAATACCAGGGGGAAGCTCCTACGAGCAGTACTTC
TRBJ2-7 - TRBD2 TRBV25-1 CASSATSGRENSYEQYF TGTGCCAGCAGTGCAACTAGCGGGAGGGAAAACTCCTACGAGCAGTACTTC
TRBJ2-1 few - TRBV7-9 CASSSFEGGGSEQFF TGTGCCAGCAGCTCCTTTGAGGGCGGAGGTAGTGAGCAGTTCTTC
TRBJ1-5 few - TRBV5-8 CASRPSQGGQPQHF TGTGCCAGCAGACCGTCACAGGGTGGACAGCCCCAGCATTTT
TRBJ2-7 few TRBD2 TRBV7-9 CASSFSGTVSYEQYF TGTGCCAGCAGCTTTAGCGGGACTGTTTCCTACGAGCAGTACTTC
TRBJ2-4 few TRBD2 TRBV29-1 CSVVPSGTINIQYF TGCAGCGTGGTCCCTAGCGGGACGATAAACATTCAGTACTTC
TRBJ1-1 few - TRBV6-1 CASSVNSLNTEAFF TGTGCCAGCAGTGTTAACAGCTTGAACACTGAAGCTTTCTTT
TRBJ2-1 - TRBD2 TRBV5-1 CASSGGGLAGVKDEQFF TGCGCCAGCAGCGGAGGGGGGCTAGCGGGAGTTAAGGATGAGCAGTTCTTC
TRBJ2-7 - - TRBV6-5 CASRGPSYEQYF TGTGCCAGCAGGGGGCCTTCCTACGAGCAGTACTTC
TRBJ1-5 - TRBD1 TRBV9 CASSAFRDRDQPQHF TGTGCCAGCAGCGCCTTCCGGGACAGAGATCAGCCCCAGCATTTT
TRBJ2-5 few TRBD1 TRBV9 CASSAQGDRVETQYF TGTGCCAGCAGCGCCCAAGGGGACAGGGTGGAGACCCAGTACTTC
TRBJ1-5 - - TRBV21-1 CASLGQGHRQPQHF TGTGCCAGCCTGGGACAGGGTCATCGCCAGCCCCAGCATTTT
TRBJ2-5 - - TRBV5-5 CASSRWGGQETQYF TGTGCCAGCAGCCGGTGGGGAGGCCAAGAGACCCAGTACTTC
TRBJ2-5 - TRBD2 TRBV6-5 CASSPTSGRREQYF TGTGCCAGCAGTCCGACTAGCGGGAGGAGGGAGCAGTACTTC
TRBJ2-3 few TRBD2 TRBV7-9 CASSLAKVAGVADTQYF TGTGCCAGCAGCTTAGCGAAGGTAGCGGGAGTGGCAGATACGCAGTATTTT